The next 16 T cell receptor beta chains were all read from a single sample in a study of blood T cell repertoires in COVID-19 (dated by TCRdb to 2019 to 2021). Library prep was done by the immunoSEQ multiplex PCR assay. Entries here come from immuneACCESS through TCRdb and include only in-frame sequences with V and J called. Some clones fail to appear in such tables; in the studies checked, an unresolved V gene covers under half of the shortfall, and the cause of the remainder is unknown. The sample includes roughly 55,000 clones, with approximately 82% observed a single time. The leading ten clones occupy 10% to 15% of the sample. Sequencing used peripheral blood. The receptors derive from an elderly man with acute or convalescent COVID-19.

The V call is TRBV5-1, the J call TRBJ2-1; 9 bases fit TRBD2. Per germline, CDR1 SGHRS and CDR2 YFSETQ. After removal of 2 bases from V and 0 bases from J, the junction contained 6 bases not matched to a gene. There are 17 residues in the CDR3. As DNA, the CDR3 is TGCGCCAGCAGCTTAGGGGCTAGCGGGATCTCCTACAATGAGCAGTTCTTC. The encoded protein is CASSLGASGISYNEQFF.

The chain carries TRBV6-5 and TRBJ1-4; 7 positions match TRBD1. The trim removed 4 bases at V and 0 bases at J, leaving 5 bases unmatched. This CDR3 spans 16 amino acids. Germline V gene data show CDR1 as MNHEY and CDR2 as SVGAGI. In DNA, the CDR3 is TGTGCCAGCAGTTTCGACAGGGAGTCAACTAATGAAAAACTGTTTTTT. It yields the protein CASSFDRESTNEKLFF.

CDR3 DNA: TGCGCCAGCAGCGTAGACAGTCACTATGGCTACACCTTC. It is translated as CASSVDSHYGYTF. The chain has TRBV5-1 and TRBJ1-2, with D possibly matching TRBD1 (5 bases). In germline, CDR1 is SGHRS, CDR2 YFSETQ. V shed 4 bases and J shed 3 bases, with 10 bases lying between them. CDR3 size: 13 residues. Variable domain in full (rest from reference TRBV5-1 and TRBJ1-2): KAGVTQTPRYLIKTRGQQVTLSCSPISGHRSVSWYQQTPGQGLQFLFEYFSETQRNKGNFPGRFSGRQFSNSRSEMNVSTLELGDSALYLCASSVDSHYGYTFGSGTRLTVV.

Written as DNA, the CDR3 is TGCGCCAGCAGCAAGGACATAGAAAGCATCTATGGCTACACCTTC. This gives the protein CASSKDIESIYGYTF. The J gene is TRBJ1-2, the V gene TRBV5-1, with a weak D call TRBD1 (5 bases). Germline loops: CDR1 SGHRS, CDR2 YFSETQ. Trimming took off 4 bases at V and 4 bases at J, with 17 bases between the two ends. CDR3 length equals 15 residues.

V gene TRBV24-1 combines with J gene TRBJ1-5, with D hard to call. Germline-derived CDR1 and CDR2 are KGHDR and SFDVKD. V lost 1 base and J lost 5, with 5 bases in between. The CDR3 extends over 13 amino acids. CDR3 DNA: TGTGCCACCAGTGATTTCGGTGATCAGCCCCAGCATTTT. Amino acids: CATSDFGDQPQHF.

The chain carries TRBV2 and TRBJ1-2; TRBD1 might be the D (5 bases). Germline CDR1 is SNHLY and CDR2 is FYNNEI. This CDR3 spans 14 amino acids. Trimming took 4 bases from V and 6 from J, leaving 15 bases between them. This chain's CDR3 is CASSALGGRNGYTF. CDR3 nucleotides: TGTGCCAGCAGTGCATTGGGGGGGAGGAATGGCTACACCTTC.

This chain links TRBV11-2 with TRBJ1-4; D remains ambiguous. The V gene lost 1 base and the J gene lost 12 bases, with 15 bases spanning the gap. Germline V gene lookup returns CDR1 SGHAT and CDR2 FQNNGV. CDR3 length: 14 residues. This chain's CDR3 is CASSLVGTNGELFF. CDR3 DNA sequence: TGTGCCAGCAGCTTAGTCGGTACAAACGGGGAACTGTTTTTT.

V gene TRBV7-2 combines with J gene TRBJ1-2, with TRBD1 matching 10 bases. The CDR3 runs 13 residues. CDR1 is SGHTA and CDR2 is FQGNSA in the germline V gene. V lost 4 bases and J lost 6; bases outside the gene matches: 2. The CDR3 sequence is CASSSTGGNGYTF. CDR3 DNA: TGTGCCAGCAGCTCGACAGGGGGCAATGGCTACACCTTC.

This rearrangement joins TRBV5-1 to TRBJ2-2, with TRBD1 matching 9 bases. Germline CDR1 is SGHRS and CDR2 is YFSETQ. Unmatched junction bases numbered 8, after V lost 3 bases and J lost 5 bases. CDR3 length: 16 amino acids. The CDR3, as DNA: TGCGCCAGCAGCTCCCGAGGACAGGGGTTAACCGGGGAGCTGTTTTTT. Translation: CASSSRGQGLTGELFF.

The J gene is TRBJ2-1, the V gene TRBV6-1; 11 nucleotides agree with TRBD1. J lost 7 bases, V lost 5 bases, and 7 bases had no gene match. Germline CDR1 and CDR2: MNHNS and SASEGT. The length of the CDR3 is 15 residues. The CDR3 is CASSSPGTGGNEQFF. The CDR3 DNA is TGTGCCAGCAGTTCGCCGGGGACAGGGGGGAATGAGCAGTTCTTC.

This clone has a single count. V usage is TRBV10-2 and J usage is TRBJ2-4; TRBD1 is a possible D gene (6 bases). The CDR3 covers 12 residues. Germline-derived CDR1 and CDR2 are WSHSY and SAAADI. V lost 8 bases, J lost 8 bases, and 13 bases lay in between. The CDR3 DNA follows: TGCGCCAGCGCCTTAGGGGGTGACATTCAGTACTTC. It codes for CASALGGDIQYF.

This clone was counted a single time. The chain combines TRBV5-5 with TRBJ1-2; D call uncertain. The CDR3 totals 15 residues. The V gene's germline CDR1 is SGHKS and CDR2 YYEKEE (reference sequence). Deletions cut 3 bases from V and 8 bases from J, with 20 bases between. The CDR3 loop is CASSSWGGGEGGYTF. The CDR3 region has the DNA TGTGCCAGCAGCTCCTGGGGTGGAGGTGAAGGAGGCTACACCTTC.

The DNA of the CDR3 is TGTGCCAGCAGCTTTTTGGGAGGGACCGGGGAGCTGTTTTTT. This codes for CASSFLGGTGELFF. The chain employs TRBV11-3 and TRBJ2-2; 7 bases map to TRBD2. CDR1 is SGHNT and CDR2 is YENEEA in the germline V gene. V shed 3 bases and J 5 bases; nucleotides not matched to a gene: 3. The CDR3 consists of 14 residues.

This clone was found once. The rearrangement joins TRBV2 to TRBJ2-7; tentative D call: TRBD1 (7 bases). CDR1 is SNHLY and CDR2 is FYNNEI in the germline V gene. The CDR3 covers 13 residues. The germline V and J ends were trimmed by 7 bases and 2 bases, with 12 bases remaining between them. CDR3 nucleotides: TGTGCCAGCACGAGCAGGGGGGCCTACGAGCAGTACTTC. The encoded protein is CASTSRGAYEQYF.

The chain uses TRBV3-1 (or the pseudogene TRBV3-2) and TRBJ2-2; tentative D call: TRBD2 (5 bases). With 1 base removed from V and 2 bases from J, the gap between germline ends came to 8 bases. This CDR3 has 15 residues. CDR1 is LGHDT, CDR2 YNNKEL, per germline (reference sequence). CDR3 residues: CASSQAGRNTGELFF. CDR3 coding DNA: TGTGCCAGCAGCCAAGCGGGGAGAAACACCGGGGAGCTGTTTTTT.

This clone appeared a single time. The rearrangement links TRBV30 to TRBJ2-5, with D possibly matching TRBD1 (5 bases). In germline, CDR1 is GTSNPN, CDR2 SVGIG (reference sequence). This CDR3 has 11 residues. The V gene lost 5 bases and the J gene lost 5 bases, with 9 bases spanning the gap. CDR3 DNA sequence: TGTGCCTGGGACAGTAGGGAGACCCAGTACTTC. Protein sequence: CAWDSRETQYF. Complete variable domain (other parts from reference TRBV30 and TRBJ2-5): SQTIHQWPATLVQPVGSPLSLECTVEGTSNPNLYWYRQAAGRGLQLLFYSVGIGQISSEVPQNLSASRPQDRQFILSSKKLLLSDSGFYLCAWDSRETQYFGPGTRLLVL.